Below, 27 T cell receptor beta chains from the same sample are listed, as sequenced in a study of T cell responses to AZD1222 COVID-19 vaccine. Method: immunoSEQ multiplex PCR; TCRdb's copy keeps in-frame clones and lacks some. Found here are around 120,000 clones, roughly 85% of them singletons; the top ten hold roughly 4.3%. The starting material was peripheral blood, obtained on day 0 of MenACWY control vaccination. All receptors derive from an adult in good health.

The V and J genes are TRBV7-8 and TRBJ2-3; 8 positions match TRBD2. CDR3 length equals 17 residues. Per the germline V gene, CDR1 is SGHVS and CDR2 is FQNEAQ. Trimming cost V 1 base and J 4 bases; bases outside gene matches: 10. CDR3 sequence: CASSLVGGLDGSDTQYF. In DNA form, the CDR3 reads TGTGCCAGCAGCTTAGTAGGGGGACTAGATGGCTCAGATACGCAGTATTTT.

The gene calls are TRBV3-1 (or the pseudogene TRBV3-2) and TRBJ2-5, with TRBD2 matching 7 bases. Germline V gene data show CDR1 as LGHDT and CDR2 as YNNKEL (reference sequence). There are 15 residues in the CDR3. V was pared by 3 bases and J by 0 bases, with 4 bases of the junction left unmatched. The CDR3 DNA reads TGTGCCAGCAGCCACGCGGGAGCTTACCAAGAGACCCAGTACTTC. Translation: CASSHAGAYQETQYF.

The chain uses TRBV11-1 and TRBJ2-1, with D tentatively TRBD1 or TRBD2 (7 bases each). The V and J ends lost 7 bases and 8 bases respectively, with 18 bases between them. CDR1 SGHAT and CDR2 FQDESV come from the germline V gene (reference sequence). The CDR3 has 14 residues. The CDR3 is CASTQGGAADEQFF. The DNA of the CDR3 is TGTGCCAGCACCCAGGGGGGGGCGGCGGATGAGCAGTTCTTC.

V usage is TRBV30 and J usage is TRBJ1-6; 9 bases align to TRBD1. CDR1 is GTSNPN, CDR2 SVGIG, per germline (reference sequence). V lost 1 base, J lost 9 bases, and 4 bases stayed unmatched. The CDR3 runs 14 residues. The chain's CDR3 is CAWSDRGRGSPLHF. CDR3 DNA sequence: TGTGCCTGGAGTGACAGGGGGCGAGGTTCACCCCTCCACTTT.

This chain joins TRBV6-5 and TRBJ1-6; no clear D. Germline V gene sequence: CDR1 MNHEY, CDR2 SVGAGI. This CDR3 spans 14 amino acids. Trimming took off 6 bases at V and 6 bases at J, with 12 bases between the two ends. DNA of the CDR3: TGTGCCAGCAGGACTAGGACGGGTAATTCACCCCTCCACTTT. The encoded protein is CASRTRTGNSPLHF.

The genes are TRBV19 and TRBJ2-5; the match to TRBD1 covers 7 bases. Trimming removed 3 bases from V and 5 bases from J; junction bases left unmatched: 6. Germline V gene sequence: CDR1 LNHDA, CDR2 SQIVND (reference sequence). CDR3 size: 14 residues. Here the CDR3 reads CASSIQGRGETQYF. The CDR3 DNA follows: TGTGCCAGTAGTATTCAGGGCAGGGGGGAGACCCAGTACTTC.

This clone was found once. The CDR3 region has the DNA TGTGCCAGCATCGCCCTAGCGGGGGCACACAATGAGCAGTTCTTC. It translates to CASIALAGAHNEQFF. The rearrangement links TRBV7-2 to TRBJ2-1; 10 nucleotides agree with TRBD2. Germline CDR1 reads SGHTA; CDR2 reads FQGNSA. The trim removed 7 bases at V and 5 bases at J, leaving 8 bases unmatched. This CDR3 spans 15 amino acids.

The rearrangement joins TRBV24-1 to TRBJ2-5; 10 bases agree with TRBD1. Trimming removed 2 bases from V and 1 base from J; junction bases left unmatched: 6. This CDR3 comprises 17 residues. Looked up from germline, CDR1 is KGHDR and CDR2 is SFDVKD. DNA of the CDR3: TGTGCCACCAGTGATTGGGGACAGGGGCGGGCCCAAGAGACCCAGTACTTC. Translating gives CATSDWGQGRAQETQYF.

In this sample, this clone turned up once. The chain has TRBV7-3 and TRBJ2-5, with D possibly being TRBD1 (7 bases). V was shortened by 4 bases and J by 5 bases, with 20 bases between the two germline ends. Germline CDR1 is SGHTA and CDR2 is FQGTGA. This CDR3 region has 16 residues. CDR3 nucleotide sequence: TGTGCCAGCAGCTCTCAGGGGGGTTTGGATTGGGAGACCCAGTACTTC. Residues: CASSSQGGLDWETQYF.

V and J are TRBV18 and TRBJ1-1, with 11 bases identical to TRBD1. CDR3 size: 14 residues. Looked up from germline, CDR1 is KGHSH and CDR2 is LQKENI. J lost 4 bases, V lost 4 bases, and 2 bases had no gene match. The CDR3 here is CASSQGQGGTEAFF. For the CDR3, the DNA is TGTGCCAGCTCACAGGGACAGGGGGGCACTGAAGCTTTCTTT.

The rearrangement uses TRBV7-2 and TRBJ2-7; D is undetermined. V lost 0 bases and J lost 6, with 12 bases in between. The CDR3 has 14 amino acids. Germline V gene sequence: CDR1 SGHTA, CDR2 FQGNSA. In DNA form, the CDR3 reads TGTGCCAGCAGCTTAGCGCCCAGGTCCGGCGAGCAGTACTTC. As protein: CASSLAPRSGEQYF.

This chain uses TRBV5-4 with TRBJ1-2; the D gene is possibly TRBD1 (5 bases). Germline V gene data show CDR1 as SGHNT and CDR2 as YYREEE (reference sequence). The CDR3 contains 14 residues. V gave up 9 bases and J gave up 2 bases, with 17 bases separating them. CDR3 loop: CATKPQGSNYGYTF. The CDR3 DNA reads TGTGCCACCAAACCTCAGGGTTCCAACTATGGCTACACCTTC. The whole variable domain, filled in from reference TRBV5-4 and TRBJ1-2, reads ETGVTQSPTHLIKTRGQQVTLRCSSQSGHNTVSWYQQALGQGPQFIFQYYREEENGRGNFPPRFSGLQFPNYSSELNVNALELDDSALYLCATKPQGSNYGYTFGSGTRLTVV.

The V and J genes are TRBV18 and TRBJ1-5; 8 bases agree with TRBD1. Germline CDR1 is KGHSH and CDR2 is LQKENI. The CDR3 is made up of 15 amino acids. V dropped 2 bases and J dropped 4; count of bases not matched to a gene: 4. CDR3 in DNA: TGTGCCAGCTCACCAGCTCGGGACAGGAATCAGCCCCAGCATTTT. The encoded protein is CASSPARDRNQPQHF.

The CDR3, as DNA: TGTGCCAGCAGCCAACTCCCAAAACCTGGGGATGGCTACACCTTC. Translated, it gives CASSQLPKPGDGYTF. This chain links TRBV3-1 (or the pseudogene TRBV3-2) with TRBJ1-2; D not resolved. Trimming took off 2 bases at V and 6 bases at J, with 16 bases between the two ends. CDR1 LGHDT and CDR2 YNNKEL come from the germline V gene (reference sequence). CDR3 length: 15 amino acids.

The chain employs TRBV19 and TRBJ1-5; 7 nucleotides match TRBD1. After removal of 6 bases from V and 4 bases from J, the junction contained 3 bases not matched to a gene. The CDR3 covers 13 residues. Germline assignment: CDR1 LNHDA and CDR2 SQIVND (reference sequence). This chain's CDR3 is CASSGTDNQPQHF. CDR3 in DNA: TGTGCCAGTAGCGGGACAGATAATCAGCCCCAGCATTTT.

The rearrangement joins TRBV18 to TRBJ2-5; 9 bases match TRBD1. The CDR3 loop spans 13 amino acids. The ends lost 4 bases at V and 5 bases at J; junction bases unmatched: 2. CDR1 and CDR2 from the germline V gene are KGHSH and LQKENI. The CDR3: CASSLGQGETQYF. CDR3 in DNA: TGTGCCAGCTCACTGGGACAGGGTGAGACCCAGTACTTC.

This chain uses TRBV29-1 with TRBJ1-1; 7 bases map to TRBD1. Germline V CDR1 and CDR2: SQVTM, ANQGSEA. The CDR3 totals 14 residues. V shed 1 base and J 6 bases; nucleotides not matched to a gene: 8. CDR3: CSVEGSDRVAEAFF. CDR3 sequence (DNA): TGCAGCGTTGAAGGGTCCGACAGGGTGGCTGAAGCTTTCTTT.

The rearrangement joins TRBV4-1 to TRBJ2-7; perhaps TRBD2 as D (5 bases). The V end was cut by 3 bases, the J end by 6 bases, with 18 bases between. Germline V lookup: CDR1 MGHRA, CDR2 YSYEKL. The length of the CDR3 is 15 residues. Written as DNA, the CDR3 is TGCGCCAGCAGCCATCCCACTCGGGGTGTCCGCGAGCAGTACTTC. Amino acid sequence: CASSHPTRGVREQYF.

The chain is built from TRBV6-1 and TRBJ2-7; TRBD1 matches at 8 bases. The CDR3 loop spans 15 amino acids. Germline CDR1 and CDR2: MNHNS and SASEGT. V trimming: 3 bases; J trimming: 1 base; junction bases outside the gene matches: 5. Written as DNA, the CDR3 is TGTGCCAGCAGTGAGTGGGGACAGGCTTCCTACGAGCAGTACTTC. This translates into CASSEWGQASYEQYF.

The V and J genes are TRBV6-2 or TRBV6-3 and TRBJ2-7; 8 positions agree with TRBD1. Per germline, CDR1 MNHEY and CDR2 SVGEGT. The V gene end was trimmed by 2 bases and the J gene end by 5 bases; junction bases not matched to a gene: 8. The CDR3 sequence is 15 residues long. The DNA of the CDR3 is TGTGCCAGCAGTTACCAAGGACAGGGCTTCGACGAGCAGTACTTC. It is translated as CASSYQGQGFDEQYF.

The V and J genes are TRBV6-2 or TRBV6-3 and TRBJ2-1; 12 bases fit TRBD2. The CDR3 is 15 residues long. Germline CDR1 and CDR2: MNHEY and SVGEGT. The V and J ends lost 2 bases and 9 bases, in that order; junction bases with no gene match: 5. Written as DNA, the CDR3 is TGTGCCAGCAGTTACGCTAGCGGGGGGGTAGGTGAGCAGTTCTTC. The encoded protein is CASSYASGGVGEQFF.

The V gene is TRBV28, the J gene TRBJ1-2; D gene ambiguous. This CDR3 has 14 residues. V was clipped by 5 bases and J by 7 bases, with 17 bases between them. CDR1 and CDR2 from the germline V gene are MDHEN and SYDVKM. In nucleotides, the CDR3 is TGTGCCAGCAGTCCACAAGTCCATACGGGTGGCTACACCTTC. Translation gives CASSPQVHTGGYTF.

The rearrangement links TRBV19 to TRBJ1-5; no clear D. The length of the CDR3 is 15 residues. The V gene's germline CDR1 is LNHDA and CDR2 SQIVND (reference sequence). Trimming removed 1 base at V and 3 bases at J, with 10 bases between. CDR3 region: CASSIVGLYNQPQHF. CDR3 DNA: TGTGCCAGTAGTATAGTTGGGCTATACAATCAGCCCCAGCATTTT.

This clone was picked up a small number of times. V is TRBV28 and J is TRBJ1-4; weak D call: TRBD1 (5 bases). V shed 5 bases and J shed 0 bases, with 10 bases lying between them. Germline V gene lookup returns CDR1 MDHEN and CDR2 SYDVKM. The CDR3 is 15 amino acids. CDR3 bases: TGTGCCAGCAGTATCGGGGGTGCAACTAATGAAAAACTGTTTTTT. Its protein is CASSIGGATNEKLFF.

The chain joins TRBV3-1 (or the pseudogene TRBV3-2) to TRBJ1-2; D gene uncertain. The germline gives CDR1 LGHDT, CDR2 YNNKEL (reference sequence). V was clipped by 3 bases and J by 12 bases, with 14 bases between them. The CDR3 is 12 amino acids. The CDR3 loop reads CASSQVTGLNTF. In DNA, the CDR3 is TGTGCCAGCAGCCAGGTTACGGGGTTGAACACCTTC.

The chain is built from TRBV6-5 and TRBJ1-2, with a weak D call TRBD1 (6 bases). The ends were cut back, 8 bases at V and 5 bases at J, with 12 bases in the middle. The germline V gene has CDR1 MNHEY and CDR2 SVGAGI. This CDR3 is built from 12 residues. CDR3 sequence reads: CASRQVPYGYTF. CDR3 coding DNA: TGTGCCAGCCGACAGGTCCCTTATGGCTACACCTTC.

The chain has TRBV6-5 and TRBJ2-3; D is possibly TRBD2 (7 bases). CDR1 MNHEY and CDR2 SVGAGI come from the germline V gene. The V and J ends lost 8 bases and 2 bases respectively, with 17 bases between them. This CDR3 is built from 15 residues. The CDR3 nucleotides are TGTGCCAGCCGGAACGAGGGGGGGAACACAGATACGCAGTATTTT. Its protein product is CASRNEGGNTDTQYF.